These 24 T cell receptor beta chains were sequenced from one sample in a study of CD8 T cells in Susac syndrome. An amount of RNA that ranged from 0.5 to 1 ug was reverse transcribed with random hexamers. In TCRdb, the immunoSEQ multiplex PCR reads were re-called with MiXCR into one record per CDR3 protein. The table records under 200,000 distinct CDR3 sequences, 95% of them present only once. Source material: CD8+ T cells from PBMCs. These receptors all stem from a human donor with multiple sclerosis.

The chain has TRBV5-6 and TRBJ2-1; no firm D call. The germline CDR1 and CDR2 sequences are SGHDT and YYEEEE. Trimming shortened V by 0 bases and J by 5 bases, and 9 bases separated the two germline ends. This CDR3 has 14 amino acids. The CDR3 protein is CASSLAQINNEQFF. The CDR3 bases are TGTGCCAGCAGCTTGGCACAGATCAACAATGAGCAGTTCTTC.

This clonotype was observed a single time. This chain connects TRBV7-3 to TRBJ2-3; TRBD2 aligns across 8 bases. Trimming removed 5 bases from V and 0 bases from J; junction bases left unmatched: 4. CDR1 is SGHTA, CDR2 FQGTGA, per germline. This CDR3 has 15 amino acids. The DNA for the CDR3 is TGTGCCAGCAGCGCCAGCGGGGGTAGCACAGATACGCAGTATTTT. This gives the protein CASSASGGSTDTQYF.

The chain recombines TRBV20-1 with TRBJ1-3; 7 nucleotides line up with TRBD1. CDR1 DFQATT and CDR2 SNEGSKA come from the germline V gene (reference sequence). Germline trimming cut 5 bases from V and 2 bases from J; bases unmatched to any gene: 3. This CDR3 is 13 amino acids long. As DNA, the CDR3 is TGCAGTGCTGCGACAGGGACTGGAAACACCATATATTTT. It specifies CSAATGTGNTIYF.

V usage is TRBV27 and J usage is TRBJ1-5; D may be TRBD1 (5 bases). Germline V gene lookup returns CDR1 MNHEY and CDR2 SMNVEV (reference sequence). V was cut by 3 bases and J by 3 bases, with 9 bases left in between. The CDR3 contains 14 residues. CDR3 residues: CASSFSGNNQPQHF. The CDR3 nucleotides are TGTGCCAGCAGTTTTTCAGGGAACAATCAGCCCCAGCATTTT.

The chain recombines TRBV28 with TRBJ2-1, with TRBD2 matching over 16 bases. V lost 7 bases and J lost 9; bases outside the gene matches: 9. The CDR3 contains 16 residues. The V gene's germline CDR1 is MDHEN and CDR2 SYDVKM. CDR3 region: CASIDPGTSGRGEQFF. The CDR3 DNA is TGTGCCAGCATAGACCCCGGGACTAGCGGGAGGGGTGAGCAGTTCTTC.

V usage is TRBV29-1 and J usage is TRBJ1-2; 11 bases are a match to TRBD1. The CDR3 has 14 residues. The junction had 6 bases not matched to a gene; V was cut back by 6 bases and J by 3 bases. Germline loops: CDR1 SQVTM, CDR2 ANQGSEA. The CDR3 coding sequence is TGCAGCGTGCCTGGACAGGGGGCGGACTATGGCTACACCTTC. This encodes CSVPGQGADYGYTF.

J is TRBJ2-3 and V is TRBV7-9; 9 bases align to TRBD1. The V segment lost 5 bases and the J segment 5 bases; nucleotides outside the gene matches: 5. Germline V gene sequence: CDR1 SEHNR, CDR2 FQNEAQ (reference sequence). The CDR3 has 14 residues. CDR3 DNA sequence: TGTGCCAGCAGCCGACAGGGGGGCCAAGATACGCAGTATTTT. Its translation is CASSRQGGQDTQYF.

The CDR3 sequence is CATSRDLIAGSYEQYF. The CDR3 DNA is TGTGCCACCAGCAGAGATCTAATAGCGGGCTCCTACGAGCAGTACTTC. This chain links TRBV15 with TRBJ2-7; 7 positions match TRBD2. Germline V CDR1 and CDR2: LNHNV, YYDKDF (reference sequence). The junction had 5 bases not matched to a gene; V was cut back by 0 bases and J by 0 bases. The CDR3 length is 16 residues.

This clonotype was recorded a few times. The gene calls are TRBV5-1 and TRBJ2-1; 7 bases agree with TRBD1. Trimming cost V 5 bases and J 3 bases; bases outside gene matches: 8. CDR1 and CDR2 from the germline V gene are SGHRS and YFSETQ. The CDR3 has 15 amino acids. The CDR3 protein is CASSPHRGNYNEQFF. The CDR3 DNA sequence: TGCGCCAGCAGTCCTCACAGGGGTAACTACAATGAGCAGTTCTTC.

The CDR3 spells CASSLVAGGSYGELFF. In nucleotides, the CDR3 is TGTGCCAGCAGCTTAGTGGCGGGAGGAAGTTACGGGGAGCTGTTTTTT. This chain links TRBV11-2 with TRBJ2-2; 8 positions match TRBD2. CDR1 SGHAT and CDR2 FQNNGV come from the germline V gene. This CDR3 has 16 amino acids. Trimming removed 1 base from V and 7 bases from J; junction bases left unmatched: 8.

This clonotype was observed once. This chain joins TRBV27 and TRBJ1-1; 7 bases are shared with TRBD1. The ends lost 5 bases at V and 1 base at J; junction bases unmatched: 7. Germline CDR1 and CDR2: MNHEY and SMNVEV (reference sequence). The CDR3 is 15 amino acids. The CDR3 region has the DNA TGTGCCAGCAGTCCGCAGACAGGGAAGAACACTGAAGCTTTCTTT. Translating gives CASSPQTGKNTEAFF.

In this sample, this clonotype turned up a few times. The chain links TRBV29-1 to TRBJ1-1; a possible D gene is TRBD1 (5 bases). Germline loops: CDR1 SQVTM, CDR2 ANQGSEA. V dropped 4 bases and J dropped 0 bases, with 15 bases sitting between them. The CDR3 is 15 amino acids. The CDR3 nucleotides are TGCAGCGTTGTCCGCCTGGGACGTTTGAACACTGAAGCTTTCTTT. Translated, it gives CSVVRLGRLNTEAFF.

The chain combines TRBV10-2 with TRBJ1-5, with D unclear. V was shortened by 8 bases and J by 7 bases, with 9 bases between the two germline ends. The CDR3 consists of 11 residues. The V gene's germline CDR1 is WSHSY and CDR2 SAAADI. The CDR3: CASGERQPQHF. The CDR3 DNA sequence: TGCGCCAGCGGCGAGAGACAGCCCCAGCATTTT.

V gene TRBV29-1 combines with J gene TRBJ2-2; a weak D match, TRBD1 (6 bases). This CDR3 has 11 residues. The germline CDR1 and CDR2 sequences are SQVTM and ANQGSEA. V was trimmed by 7 bases and J by 7 bases, leaving 10 bases between them. The CDR3 DNA reads as TGCAGCGGACAGGCGGACGGGGAGCTGTTTTTT. Residues: CSGQADGELFF.

This chain uses TRBV27 with TRBJ2-3; no reliable D call. From germline, CDR1 is MNHEY and CDR2 SMNVEV (reference sequence). V was pared by 3 bases and J by 2 bases, with 15 bases between. This CDR3 has 16 amino acids. The CDR3 is CASSFSAEDATDTQYF. The CDR3 DNA reads as TGTGCCAGCAGTTTCTCTGCGGAAGACGCCACAGATACGCAGTATTTT.

This chain links TRBV3-1 with TRBJ2-7; D unclear. V was clipped by 0 bases and J by 5 bases, with 11 bases between them. Germline CDR1 and CDR2: LGHDT and YNNKEL (reference sequence). This CDR3 has 14 amino acids. CDR3 loop: CASSQEVSRDEQYF. CDR3 nucleotides: TGTGCCAGCAGCCAAGAAGTGTCAAGGGACGAGCAGTACTTC.

V gene TRBV15 combines with J gene TRBJ1-1, with D maybe TRBD1 (5 bases). V gave up 0 bases and J gave up 11 bases, with 13 bases separating them. Germline assignment: CDR1 LNHNV and CDR2 YYDKDF (reference sequence). CDR3 length equals 13 residues. DNA of the CDR3: TGTGCCACCAGCAGAGAGGGGTCCAGGGCGGCTTTCTTT. Residues: CATSREGSRAAFF.

This chain connects TRBV29-1 to TRBJ1-1, with a possible D match to TRBD1 (5 bases). The germline CDR1 and CDR2 sequences are SQVTM and ANQGSEA. This CDR3 is built from 15 residues. The germline V and J ends were trimmed by 1 base and 8 bases, with 20 bases remaining between them. The chain's CDR3 is CSVEGLGTVIQEAFF. The CDR3 DNA is TGCAGCGTTGAAGGTTTGGGGACCGTCATCCAAGAAGCTTTCTTT.

V gene TRBV15 combines with J gene TRBJ2-7, with a possible D match to TRBD1 (5 bases). Per germline, CDR1 LNHNV and CDR2 YYDKDF (reference sequence). There are 14 residues in the CDR3. Trimming left V 2 bases short and J 1 base short, with 9 bases between. CDR3 protein: CATSRTGESYEQYF. The CDR3 nucleotides are TGTGCCACCAGCAGAACAGGAGAATCCTACGAGCAGTACTTC.

The V gene is TRBV27, the J gene TRBJ1-2; weak D call: TRBD1 (5 bases). The V end lost 10 bases, the J end lost 6 bases, and 15 bases lay between the germline ends. The CDR3 consists of 12 residues. Germline V gene lookup returns CDR1 MNHEY and CDR2 SMNVEV (reference sequence). For the CDR3, the DNA is TGTGCCACCTCTGCTGGGACCCATGGCTACACCTTC. It codes for CATSAGTHGYTF.

CDR3 residues: CASSTLGTEVRSQYF. The CDR3 nucleotides read TGTGCCAGCAGCACCCTCGGGACCGAGGTGAGGTCGCAGTATTTT. This rearrangement joins TRBV3-1 to TRBJ2-3; possibly TRBD1 or TRBD2 for D (5 bases each). The CDR3 consists of 15 residues. The germline CDR1 and CDR2 sequences are LGHDT and YNNKEL (reference sequence). The V end lost 5 bases, the J end lost 10 bases, and 22 bases lay between the germline ends.

The chain combines TRBV5-1 with TRBJ2-1; D unclear. This CDR3 contains 16 residues. The germline gives CDR1 SGHRS, CDR2 YFSETQ. With 4 bases removed from V and 5 bases from J, the gap between germline ends came to 19 bases. In DNA form, the CDR3 reads TGCGCCAGCAGCCAACTTGACCGGGTTATAGACAATGAGCAGTTCTTC. It codes for CASSQLDRVIDNEQFF.

This clonotype was seen a single time. This rearrangement joins TRBV2 to TRBJ1-1; tentatively, D is TRBD1 (6 bases). This CDR3 is built from 13 residues. CDR1 is SNHLY, CDR2 FYNNEI, per germline. Trimming cost V 6 bases and J 3 bases, with 11 bases left between them. CDR3 protein: CASRGGTHTEAFF. In DNA, the CDR3 is TGTGCCAGCAGGGGCGGGACACACACTGAAGCTTTCTTT.

This rearrangement joins TRBV6-6 to TRBJ1-1; D call uncertain. With 2 bases removed from V and 3 bases from J, the gap between germline ends came to 10 bases. Looked up from germline, CDR1 is MNHNY and CDR2 is SVGAGI (reference sequence). The CDR3 has 14 residues. CDR3 residues: CASSYSEGHTEAFF. The CDR3 DNA follows: TGTGCCAGCAGTTACAGTGAAGGGCACACTGAAGCTTTCTTT.